This T cell receptor (beta chain) was profiled in a study of sequential checkpoint blockade in melanoma. Study context: First-line arms were nivolumab then ipilimumab, or the reverse, randomized 1:1.

Measured with immunoSEQ multiplex PCR; TCRdb has only the in-frame clones, and not every one. Here the sample spans 10,000 to 15,000 clones, around 73% being singletons. Germline CDR1 SGHRS, CDR2 YFSETQ. The CDR3 is 16 residues long. V was pared by 0 bases and J by 2 bases, with 15 bases between. Treatment specified: randomized to nivolumab then ipilimumab (arm A) or the reverse (arm B). Patients had received no earlier DNA-damaging chemotherapy. This clonotype was sampled from a human donor with melanoma. V gene TRBV5-1 combines with J gene TRBJ2-7; D possibly corresponds to TRBD2 (5 bases). The sequencing here drew on CD8+ T cells sorted from blood (inferred from file names), taken from a patient given nivolumab and ipilimumab in sequence. CDR3 nucleotides: TGCGCCAGCAGCTTGGGAATCGGGATCCTCACCTACGAGCAGTACTTC. Translated: CASSLGIGILTYEQYF.